A selection of T cell receptor beta chains follows, all from one sample in a study of shared clonotypes between healthy human individuals. Clones were read by immunoSEQ multiplex PCR, and TCRdb kept only the in-frame ones, dropping some. The table has about 580,000 clones, about 98% seen once. Sequences were obtained from naive CD8+ T cells sorted from blood. Source of these receptors: a young man in good health. Each CDR3 is given without its conserved first and last residue.

v_call,cdr3_length,cdr3_aa
TRBV5-8,11,ASSSGWPGELF
TRBV18,13,ASSPVEGPSEEQY
TRBV27,12,ASSWPGPRNEQF
TRBV15,16,ATSGMRQGLAGSYEQY
TRBV27,13,ASSLSWGVGTEAF
TRBV6-5,12,ASSYGGLGYEQY
TRBV2,14,ASSESRALGSYEQY
TRBV16,16,ASSQSSLTSGRTDEQF
TRBV5-6,13,ASSLGAGGPNEQF
TRBV10-1,13,ASSEQMDAKNIQY
TRBV7-9,13,ASSLALGALETQY
TRBV19,12,ASSSGGGSYEQY
TRBV2,11,ASSELAHNEQF
TRBV4-1,15,ASSRVPDSGAKNIQY
TRBV10-3,13,AISELRTPNYGYT
TRBV19,12,ATSGTLGHNEQF
TRBV13,15,ASSPRGETQSSYEQY
TRBV2,14,ASSEGQGAYTGELF
TRBV5-5,11,ASSRGSYNEQF
TRBV27,12,ASSSAGGVHEAF
TRBV7-2,13,ASSVAGGGINEQF
TRBV9,11,ASSPTGDTEAF
TRBV20-1,8,SGLYNEQF
TRBV5-5,13,ASSFVGQGPYEQY
TRBV5-5,12,ASSPSIGSYEQY
TRBV4-1,13,ASSPRVAGYNEQF
TRBV5-4,11,ASSTVGGTEAF
TRBV10-3,11,AISDSAAYEQY
TRBV7-8,10,ASSLRYDEQF
TRBV11-2,11,ASSLVSLSEQY
TRBV27,11,ASSWGINQPQH
TRBV16,13,ASSLDQGVNTEAF
TRBV7-9,15,ASLGMDRAPLTGELF
TRBV29-1,12,SVVSGDSNQPQH
TRBV27,10,ASSLSLDIQF
TRBV27,11,ASSPESNQPQH
TRBV7-9,13,ASSLAGTWDEKLF
TRBV7-6,13,ASSLDPSSYNEQF
TRBV7-8,13,ASSSYRDPSYEQY
TRBV18,12,ASSRNRGEDEQY
TRBV27,12,ASSLRQVTGELF
TRBV7-9,13,ASSPNGQVGTEAF
TRBV6-1,13,ASLKERELVGEQF
TRBV11-2,11,ASSGGVPYEQY
TRBV27,10,ASSSRTAEQF